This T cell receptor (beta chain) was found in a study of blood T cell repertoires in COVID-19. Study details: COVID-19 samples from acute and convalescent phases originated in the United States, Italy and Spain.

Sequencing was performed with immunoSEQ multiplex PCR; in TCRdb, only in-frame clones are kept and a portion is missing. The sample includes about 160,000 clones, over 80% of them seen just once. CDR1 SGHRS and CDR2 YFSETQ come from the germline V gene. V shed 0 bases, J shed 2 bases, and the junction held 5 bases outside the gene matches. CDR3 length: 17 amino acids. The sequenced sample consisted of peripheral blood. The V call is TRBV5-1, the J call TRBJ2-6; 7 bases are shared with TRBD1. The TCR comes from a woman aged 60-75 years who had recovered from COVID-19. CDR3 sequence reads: CASSLAPTGAGANVLTF. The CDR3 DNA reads TGCGCCAGCAGCTTGGCCCCTACAGGGGCTGGGGCCAACGTCCTGACTTTC.